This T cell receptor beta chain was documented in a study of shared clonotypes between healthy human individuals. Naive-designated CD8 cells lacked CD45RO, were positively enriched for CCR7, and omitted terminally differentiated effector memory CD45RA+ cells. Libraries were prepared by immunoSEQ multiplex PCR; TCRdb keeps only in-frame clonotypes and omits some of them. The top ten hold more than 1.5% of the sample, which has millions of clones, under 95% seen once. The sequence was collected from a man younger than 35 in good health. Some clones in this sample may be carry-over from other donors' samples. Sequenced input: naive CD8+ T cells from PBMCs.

The CDR3 nucleotides are TGTGCCAGCAGCCCGACGCAGAGTGGGACATACAATGAGCAGTTCTTC. Translation gives CASSPTQSGTYNEQFF. V usage is TRBV9 and J usage is TRBJ2-1; D perhaps matches TRBD1 (6 bases). The CDR3 covers 16 residues. Germline V gene data show CDR1 as SGDLS and CDR2 as YYNGEE. Between the trimmed V and J ends, which lost 4 bases and 4 bases, there was a span of 18 bases.